This T cell receptor beta chain was sequenced for a study of OX40 agonist ivuxolimab in advanced cancers. Study-level findings and limits: On average, CD8+ T cells showed a greater number of expanded clones than CD4+.

From germline, CDR1 is LNHDA and CDR2 SQIVND (reference sequence). The CDR3 is 20 residues long. The ends were cut back, 1 base at V and 7 bases at J, with 28 bases in the middle. Sequencing used immunoSEQ multiplex PCR; TCRdb keeps in-frame clones, though not all of them. The sample has tens of thousands of clones, roughly 85% seen once. Note on this clone: Its target is not known.

The specimen was CD4+ or CD8+ T cells sorted from blood, collected in a trial of the OX40 agonist ivuxolimab. The chain employs TRBV19 and TRBJ1-4; a possible D gene is TRBD1 (6 bases). The TCR was taken from an adult with an advanced solid tumor such as melanoma, head and neck, liver or kidney cancer. This CDR3 is CASSIVPVVMETGAGEKLFF. DNA of the CDR3: TGTGCCAGTAGTATAGTCCCAGTCGTAATGGAGACAGGTGCCGGTGAAAAACTGTTTTTT.